The present T cell receptor (beta chain) was sequenced within a study of CD8 T cells in ankylosing spondylitis. Regarding the study as a whole: Those disease-linked clones were CD8+; they were also relatively rare in peripheral blood. There was a TCR beta motif, made of several highly homologous variants, that appeared characteristic of ankylosing spondylitis blood.

J was trimmed by 0 bases and V by 0 bases; bases with no gene match: 10. This CDR3 has 18 amino acids. Germline V gene sequence: CDR1 LNHNV, CDR2 YYDKDF (reference sequence). This clonotype has a handful of counts. Its specificity is not known. TCRdb re-called the 5' RACE reads with MiXCR, one entry per CDR3 protein. The profile covers some 840,000 distinct CDR3 sequences, with roughly 10% appearing a single time and around 0.51% taken by the ten largest. Sequencing used blood, either unsorted or a sorted T cell fraction (not recorded which). V is TRBV15 and J is TRBJ1-1; 7 positions agree with TRBD1. The receptor was derived from a male donor with ankylosing spondylitis. CDR3 loop: CATSREPPGQIMNTEAFF. CDR3 bases: TGTGCCACCAGCAGAGAACCTCCGGGACAGATAATGAACACTGAAGCTTTCTTT.